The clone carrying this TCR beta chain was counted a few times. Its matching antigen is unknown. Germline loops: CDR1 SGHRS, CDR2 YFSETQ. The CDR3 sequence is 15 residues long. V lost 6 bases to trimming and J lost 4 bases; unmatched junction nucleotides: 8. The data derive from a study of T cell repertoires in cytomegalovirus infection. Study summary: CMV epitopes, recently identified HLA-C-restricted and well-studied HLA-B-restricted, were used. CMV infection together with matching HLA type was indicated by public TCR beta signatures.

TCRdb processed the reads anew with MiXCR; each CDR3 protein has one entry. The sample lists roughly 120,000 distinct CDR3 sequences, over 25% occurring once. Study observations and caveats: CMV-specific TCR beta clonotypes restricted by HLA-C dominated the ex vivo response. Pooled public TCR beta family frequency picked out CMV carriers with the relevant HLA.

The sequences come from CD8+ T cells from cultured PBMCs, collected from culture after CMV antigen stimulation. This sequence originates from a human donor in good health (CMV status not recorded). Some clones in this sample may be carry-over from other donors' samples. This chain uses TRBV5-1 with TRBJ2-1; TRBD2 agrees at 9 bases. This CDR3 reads CASTGASGTYNEQFF. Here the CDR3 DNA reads TGCGCCAGCACGGGGGCTAGCGGGACTTACAATGAGCAGTTCTTC.